This T cell receptor beta chain was recorded in a study of CD8+CD57+ T cells in acquired aplastic anemia. Broader study findings: Controls did not differ significantly from patients in CD8+ Simpson's diversity.

This clonotype has a count of ten or more. Its antigen is not known. Patients sequenced had flow cytometry evidence of CD8+CD57+ cell expansion. It was genomic DNA that served as the template for profiling TCR beta VDJ and CDR3. TCRdb re-analysed the reads in MiXCR, keeping a single row per CDR3 protein. The sample contains some 160,000 distinct CDR3 sequences, more than 45% of which appear only once. The CDR3 runs to 14 residues. Trimming took off 5 bases at V and 7 bases at J, with 18 bases between the two ends. Germline lookup yields CDR1 SGHAT and CDR2 FQDESV (reference sequence). Sequenced input: sorted CD4+, CD8+, or CD8+CD57+ T cells (not recorded which) from PBMCs. The TCR originated in a human donor with aplastic anemia. This sequence joins TRBV11-1 and TRBJ2-7; D is unresolved. The CDR3 reads CASSPSGLGLEQYF. CDR3 DNA: TGTGCCAGCAGCCCCTCGGGCCTCGGGCTGGAGCAGTACTTC.